This T cell receptor beta chain was obtained from a study of radiation and T cells in renal cell carcinoma. Across the whole study: Nephrectomy followed 15 Gy stereotactic body radiation by 4 weeks. The study's findings and limits: Without pretreatment biopsies, baseline tumor clonotype presence was undetermined.

Repertoires were generated with immunoSEQ multiplex PCR, while TCRdb's copy carries only in-frame clones and drops some. The repertoire consists of 95,000 or so clones, with approximately 86% occurring once and the leading ten covering under 9.5%. Note on this clone: Antigen specificity is unknown.

Time point specified: baseline pretreatment blood. Treatment noted: 15 Gy SBRT to primary tumor, nephrectomy 4 weeks later. Blood was sampled at baseline, 2 weeks and 4 weeks after SBRT. The receptor was isolated from a man aged 50 or older with renal cell carcinoma. Sequenced here: blood, sampled from a patient whose treatment included radiotherapy and nephrectomy.

CDR3 sequence: CSVVEGLSNEKLFF. The CDR3 bases are TGCAGCGTTGTAGAGGGTCTCAGTAATGAAAAACTGTTTTTT. The chain joins TRBV29-1 to TRBJ1-4, with D unclear. The CDR3 is 14 residues long. V was cut by 4 bases and J by 4 bases, with 13 bases left in between. CDR1 and CDR2 from the germline V gene are SQVTM and ANQGSEA.